These 26 T cell receptor beta chains were sequenced from one sample in a study of cytomegalovirus exposure and HLA in healthy donors. Use of 60 Vbeta and 13 Jbeta primers characterized the PCR. Profiled with immunoSEQ multiplex PCR; TCRdb holds only in-frame clones, not every one. Seen here are 200,000 to 250,000 clones, over 65% observed once, and the top ten hold 0.63%. Sequenced input: PBMCs. These receptors were obtained from a man aged 18 to 29 in good health and CMV-seronegative.

V and J are TRBV2 and TRBJ1-1; 9 positions agree with TRBD1. Unmatched junction bases numbered 10, after V lost 7 bases and J lost 4 bases. Germline CDR1 and CDR2: SNHLY and FYNNEI. This CDR3 comprises 15 residues. CDR3 bases: TGTGCCAGCACCTACACAGGGGGCGGTGGCACTGAAGCTTTCTTT. Translated: CASTYTGGGGTEAFF.

The chain joins TRBV30 to TRBJ2-7; the match to TRBD2 covers 10 bases. CDR1 GTSNPN and CDR2 SVGIG come from the germline V gene (reference sequence). The CDR3 runs to 12 residues. The V segment lost 2 bases and the J segment 9 bases; nucleotides outside the gene matches: 4. Here the CDR3 DNA reads TGTGCCTGGAGTCTAGCGGGAGAGGGGCAGTACTTC. Protein product: CAWSLAGEGQYF. The full variable domain, in which reference TRBV30 and TRBJ2-7 provide the parts outside the CDR3, is SQTIHQWPATLVQPVGSPLSLECTVEGTSNPNLYWYRQAAGRGLQLLFYSVGIGQISSEVPQNLSASRPQDRQFILSSKKLLLSDSGFYLCAWSLAGEGQYFGPGTRLTVT.

This chain links TRBV5-6 with TRBJ2-2; 8 nucleotides agree with TRBD2. V was pared by 5 bases and J by 5 bases, with 8 bases of the junction left unmatched. The CDR3 covers 15 residues. CDR1 SGHDT and CDR2 YYEEEE come from the germline V gene. The CDR3 sequence: CASRAGTSYTGELFF. The CDR3 DNA is TGTGCCAGCAGAGCCGGGACTAGTTATACCGGGGAGCTGTTTTTT.

This chain uses TRBV4-1 with TRBJ2-6; maybe TRBD2 (5 bases). The CDR3 length is 17 residues. The V and J ends lost 1 base and 0 bases respectively, with 10 bases between them. CDR1 is MGHRA and CDR2 is YSYEKL in the germline V gene. Here the CDR3 reads CASSQGRPRSGANVLTF. As DNA, the CDR3 is TGCGCCAGCAGCCAAGGGAGGCCGCGCTCTGGGGCCAACGTCCTGACTTTC.

The genes are TRBV29-1 and TRBJ2-3, with 14 bases aligning to TRBD2. The CDR3 runs to 17 residues. Germline loops: CDR1 SQVTM, CDR2 ANQGSEA. Trimming removed 3 bases from V and 3 bases from J; junction bases left unmatched: 8. As DNA, the CDR3 is TGCAGCGTTGATGGGACTAGCGGGAGTAAAGGGACAGATACGCAGTATTTT. It yields the protein CSVDGTSGSKGTDTQYF.

This rearrangement joins TRBV28 to TRBJ2-1, with a weak D call TRBD1 (5 bases). In germline, CDR1 is MDHEN, CDR2 SYDVKM. Trimming left V 6 bases short and J 1 base short, with 13 bases between. The CDR3 sequence is 15 residues long. This CDR3 is CASSIQDISYNEQFF. CDR3 in DNA: TGTGCCAGCAGCATACAGGATATTTCCTACAATGAGCAGTTCTTC.

This chain joins TRBV4-1 and TRBJ1-1; unclear D gene. Germline V gene data show CDR1 as MGHRA and CDR2 as YSYEKL. This CDR3 contains 15 residues. The V end was cut by 1 base, the J end by 4 bases, with 13 bases between. CDR3 nucleotides: TGCGCCAGCAGCCAAGTGGGCGGGCTAGGCACTGAAGCTTTCTTT. Amino acid sequence: CASSQVGGLGTEAFF.

The table lists this clone with a few counts. The chain has TRBV5-6 and TRBJ2-7; D not certain. V dropped 4 bases and J dropped 6 bases, with 8 bases sitting between them. CDR3 size: 11 residues. The germline gives CDR1 SGHDT, CDR2 YYEEEE. CDR3 loop: CASSLESEQYF. The CDR3, as DNA: TGTGCCAGCAGCCTGGAGAGCGAGCAGTACTTC.

The sample holds a few counts of this clone. V is TRBV7-9 and J is TRBJ2-7, with 12 nucleotides matching TRBD2. From germline, CDR1 is SEHNR and CDR2 FQNEAQ (reference sequence). The CDR3 has 18 residues. Unmatched junction bases numbered 10, after V lost 2 bases and J lost 2 bases. CDR3 in amino acids: CASSLSLQTSGRTYEQYF. DNA of the CDR3: TGTGCCAGCAGCTTATCCCTACAAACTAGCGGGAGGACCTACGAGCAGTACTTC.

This clone was seen a single time. V usage is TRBV11-2 and J usage is TRBJ2-7; 9 positions match TRBD2. Looked up from germline, CDR1 is SGHAT and CDR2 is FQNNGV. This CDR3 has 15 amino acids. The V and J ends lost 1 base and 6 bases, in that order; junction bases with no gene match: 7. CDR3 region: CASSLVLLAGREQYF. The DNA for the CDR3 is TGTGCCAGCAGCTTAGTTCTGCTAGCGGGACGCGAGCAGTACTTC.

The V and J genes are TRBV2 and TRBJ1-5; D gene unclear. Germline V lookup: CDR1 SNHLY, CDR2 FYNNEI. There are 15 residues in the CDR3. V lost 1 base, J lost 0 bases, and 7 bases lay in between. The CDR3: CASSEGSGSNQPQHF. The CDR3 DNA is TGTGCCAGCAGTGAAGGGTCAGGTAGCAATCAGCCCCAGCATTTT.

The chain recombines TRBV30 with TRBJ1-1, with D perhaps TRBD1 (5 bases). The CDR3 contains 14 residues. The germline gives CDR1 GTSNPN, CDR2 SVGIG (reference sequence). The ends were cut back, 5 bases at V and 0 bases at J, with 13 bases in the middle. CDR3 nucleotide sequence: TGTGCCTGGTCATTAACAGGCTTGAACACTGAAGCTTTCTTT. This encodes CAWSLTGLNTEAFF.

The CDR3 DNA sequence: TGTGCCAGCATCCTAATCGGACAGACCCAAGAGACCCAGTACTTC. Its translation is CASILIGQTQETQYF. The chain uses TRBV5-6 and TRBJ2-5; possible D gene TRBD1, 6 bases. Germline V gene sequence: CDR1 SGHDT, CDR2 YYEEEE. There are 15 residues in the CDR3. Trimming took 6 bases from V and 1 from J, leaving 16 bases between them.

The rearrangement links TRBV28 to TRBJ1-5; D is ambiguous. Germline V gene sequence: CDR1 MDHEN, CDR2 SYDVKM. The V end lost 5 bases, the J end lost 11 bases, and 13 bases lay between the germline ends. The CDR3 contains 12 residues. The CDR3 nucleotides are TGTGCCAGCAGTCCGGCGACCCGGGCCCAGCATTTT. Translating gives CASSPATRAQHF.

V is TRBV19 and J is TRBJ1-2; 7 bases match TRBD1. The V and J ends lost 9 bases and 1 base, in that order; junction bases with no gene match: 8. Germline loops: CDR1 LNHDA, CDR2 SQIVND (reference sequence). The CDR3 loop spans 14 amino acids. In DNA form, the CDR3 reads TGTGCCAGCACTAACAGGGGCTTTAACTATGGCTACACCTTC. It encodes CASTNRGFNYGYTF.

This clone was counted once. The V gene is TRBV28, the J gene TRBJ2-6, with D perhaps TRBD1 (5 bases). V lost 5 bases and J lost 0, with 11 bases in between. Germline CDR1 is MDHEN and CDR2 is SYDVKM. The CDR3 covers 16 residues. The CDR3 sequence: CASSIGAYSGANVLTF. CDR3 nucleotides: TGTGCCAGCAGTATTGGGGCCTACTCTGGGGCCAACGTCCTGACTTTC.

This chain joins TRBV2 and TRBJ2-5; 10 bases are shared with TRBD1. The CDR3 loop spans 14 amino acids. V was clipped by 7 bases and J by 0 bases; unmatched bases: 2. Germline assignment: CDR1 SNHLY and CDR2 FYNNEI. In DNA, the CDR3 is TGTGCCAGCACGGGACAGGGGTACCAAGAGACCCAGTACTTC. This codes for CASTGQGYQETQYF.

The chain uses TRBV2 and TRBJ1-6; 11 nucleotides match TRBD1. This CDR3 comprises 16 residues. With V trimmed by 8 bases and J by 10 bases, 13 bases remained unmatched. Germline V gene data show CDR1 as SNHLY and CDR2 as FYNNEI. The CDR3 DNA is TGTGCCAGCGGTGGACAGGGGGCAATTCTAGGATCACCCCTCCACTTT. This codes for CASGGQGAILGSPLHF.

The rearrangement links TRBV5-6 to TRBJ1-3, with unresolved D. The length of the CDR3 is 11 residues. Between the trimmed V and J ends, which lost 7 bases and 9 bases, there was a span of 11 bases. CDR1 and CDR2 from the germline V gene are SGHDT and YYEEEE. This CDR3 is CASHSGSTIYF. DNA of the CDR3: TGTGCCAGCCATTCGGGGTCCACCATATATTTT.

The chain joins TRBV5-1 to TRBJ2-5, with TRBD1 as a possible D gene (6 bases). From germline, CDR1 is SGHRS and CDR2 YFSETQ. V shed 1 base and J shed 1 base, with 11 bases lying between them. This CDR3 comprises 15 residues. CDR3: CASSLFPDSQETQYF. CDR3 DNA sequence: TGCGCCAGCAGCTTGTTCCCGGACAGCCAAGAGACCCAGTACTTC.

CDR3 sequence: CASSPQGFGNTIYF. The CDR3 DNA follows: TGTGCCAGCTCACCCCAGGGTTTCGGAAACACCATATATTTT. The chain combines TRBV18 with TRBJ1-3, with a possible D match to TRBD1 (5 bases). Trimming took 3 bases from V and 4 from J, leaving 10 bases between them. Per germline, CDR1 KGHSH and CDR2 LQKENI. CDR3 size: 14 residues.

The CDR3 nucleotides read TGTGCCAGCAGCGGGAGGGAGACCCAGTACTTC. Translation gives CASSGRETQYF. V usage is TRBV2 and J usage is TRBJ2-5; TRBD2 matches 7 bases. After removal of 6 bases from V and 5 bases from J, the junction contained 0 bases not matched to a gene. Germline V lookup: CDR1 SNHLY, CDR2 FYNNEI. The length of the CDR3 is 11 residues.

This chain connects TRBV5-1 to TRBJ1-6; 12 nucleotides agree with TRBD1. The ends lost 4 bases at V and 1 base at J; junction bases unmatched: 6. Looked up from germline, CDR1 is SGHRS and CDR2 is YFSETQ. This CDR3 has 18 residues. The CDR3 sequence: CASSLGTGGRSYNSPLHF. The CDR3 DNA reads as TGCGCCAGCAGCCTCGGGACAGGGGGCAGGTCCTATAATTCACCCCTCCACTTT.

J is TRBJ2-3 and V is TRBV7-2; no definite D call. The germline CDR1 and CDR2 sequences are SGHTA and FQGNSA. CDR3 length equals 15 residues. V gave up 2 bases and J gave up 4 bases, with 13 bases separating them. In DNA form, the CDR3 reads TGTGCCAGCAGCTTAATCGGCCCTGGAGCAGATACGCAGTATTTT. Translated, it gives CASSLIGPGADTQYF.

This clone turned up a few times. The V and J genes are TRBV30 and TRBJ1-2; D may be TRBD1 (5 bases). Germline lookup yields CDR1 GTSNPN and CDR2 SVGIG (reference sequence). The V end was cut by 2 bases, the J end by 4 bases, with 20 bases between. CDR3 length equals 16 residues. The CDR3 spells CAWSLGQALRLYGYTF. CDR3 DNA: TGTGCCTGGAGTCTTGGACAAGCACTGCGTCTCTATGGCTACACCTTC.

This clone showed up just a few times. This chain uses TRBV6-1 with TRBJ1-2; D ambiguous. Germline V gene sequence: CDR1 MNHNS, CDR2 SASEGT. The CDR3 consists of 11 residues. Trimming shortened V by 3 bases and J by 8 bases, and 7 bases separated the two germline ends. The CDR3 region is CASSEQVGYTF. The CDR3 nucleotides read TGTGCCAGCAGTGAGCAGGTCGGCTACACCTTC.